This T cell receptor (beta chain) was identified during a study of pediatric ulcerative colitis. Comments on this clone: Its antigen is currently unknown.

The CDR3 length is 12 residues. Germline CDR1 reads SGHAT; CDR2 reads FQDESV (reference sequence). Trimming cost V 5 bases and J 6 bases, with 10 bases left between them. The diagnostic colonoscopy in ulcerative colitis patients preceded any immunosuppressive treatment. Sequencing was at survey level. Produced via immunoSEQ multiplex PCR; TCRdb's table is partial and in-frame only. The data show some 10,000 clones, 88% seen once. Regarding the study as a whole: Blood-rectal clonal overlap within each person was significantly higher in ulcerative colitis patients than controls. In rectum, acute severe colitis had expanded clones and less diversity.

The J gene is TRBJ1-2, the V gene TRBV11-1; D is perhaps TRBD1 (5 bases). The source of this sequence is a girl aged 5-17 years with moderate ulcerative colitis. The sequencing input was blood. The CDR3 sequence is CASSPGTNGYTF. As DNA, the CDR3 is TGTGCCAGCAGCCCCGGGACTAATGGCTACACCTTC.